This T cell receptor beta chain comes out of a study of blood T cell repertoires in COVID-19. The wider study: Spain, Italy and the United States supplied samples that represented acute and convalescent COVID-19. In each case, the material was cDNA or gDNA derived from T cells, B-cell-depleted T cells, or PBMCs.

Per the authors' pipeline: Reference gene primers were amplified, and this amplification served to estimate nucleated cell counts. The assay was immunoSEQ multiplex PCR, and TCRdb's table has in-frame clones only and misses some. The DNA was the basis for D and trimming; V, J and clone size are from that table. The profile covers roughly 46,000 clones, with 88% appearing a single time and 10% to 15% taken by the ten largest. CDR1 SQVTM and CDR2 ANQGSEA come from the germline V gene. This CDR3 contains 17 residues. Trimming shortened V by 1 base and J by 0 bases, and 16 bases separated the two germline ends.

This TCR derives from a human donor with active COVID-19. The donor label of this sample is uncertain. The material sequenced was peripheral blood. The chain employs TRBV29-1 and TRBJ2-1; tentatively, D is TRBD1 (6 bases). The CDR3 region has the DNA TGCAGCGTTGAAGCCTCGGGGACATTCTACTCCTACAATGAGCAGTTCTTC. It codes for CSVEASGTFYSYNEQFF.